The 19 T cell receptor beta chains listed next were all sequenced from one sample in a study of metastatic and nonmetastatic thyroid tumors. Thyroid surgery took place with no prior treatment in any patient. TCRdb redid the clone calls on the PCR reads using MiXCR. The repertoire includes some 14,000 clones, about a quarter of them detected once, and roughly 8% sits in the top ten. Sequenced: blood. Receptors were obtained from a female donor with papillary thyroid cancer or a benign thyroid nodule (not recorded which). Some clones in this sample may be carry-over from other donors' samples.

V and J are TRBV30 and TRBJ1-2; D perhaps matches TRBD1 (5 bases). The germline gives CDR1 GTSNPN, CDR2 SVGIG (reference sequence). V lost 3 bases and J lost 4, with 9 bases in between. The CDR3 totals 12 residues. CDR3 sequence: CAWSPGAYGYTF. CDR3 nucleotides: TGTGCCTGGAGCCCCGGGGCCTATGGCTACACCTTC.

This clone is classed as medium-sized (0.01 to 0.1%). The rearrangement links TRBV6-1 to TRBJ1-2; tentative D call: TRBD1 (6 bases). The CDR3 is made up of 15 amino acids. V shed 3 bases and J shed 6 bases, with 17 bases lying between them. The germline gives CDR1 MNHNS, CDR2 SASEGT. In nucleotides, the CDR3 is TGTGCCAGCAGTGAGAAAGGGTTAGGGGACAATGGCTACACCTTC. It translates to CASSEKGLGDNGYTF.

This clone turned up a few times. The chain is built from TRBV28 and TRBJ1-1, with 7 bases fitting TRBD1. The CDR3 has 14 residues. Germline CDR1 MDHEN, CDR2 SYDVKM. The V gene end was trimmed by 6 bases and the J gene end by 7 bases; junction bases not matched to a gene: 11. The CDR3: CASSPPQGEDEAFF. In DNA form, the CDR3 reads TGTGCCAGCAGCCCTCCCCAGGGGGAAGATGAAGCTTTCTTT.

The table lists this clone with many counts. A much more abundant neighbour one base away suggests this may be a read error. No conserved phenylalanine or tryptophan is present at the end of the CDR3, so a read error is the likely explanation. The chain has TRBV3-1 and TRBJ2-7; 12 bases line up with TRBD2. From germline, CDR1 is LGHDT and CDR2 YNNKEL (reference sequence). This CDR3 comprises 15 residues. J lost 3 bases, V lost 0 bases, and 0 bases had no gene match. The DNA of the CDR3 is TGTGCCAGCAGCCAAGAACTAGCGGGAGGCTACGAGCAGTACCTC. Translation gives CASSQELAGGYEQYL.

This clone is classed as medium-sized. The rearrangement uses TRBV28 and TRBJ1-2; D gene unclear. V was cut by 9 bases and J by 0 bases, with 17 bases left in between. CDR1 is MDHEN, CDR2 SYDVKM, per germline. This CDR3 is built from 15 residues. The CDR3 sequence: CASHRSGRTNYGYTF. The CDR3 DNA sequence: TGTGCCAGTCATAGGTCGGGCAGGACTAACTATGGCTACACCTTC.

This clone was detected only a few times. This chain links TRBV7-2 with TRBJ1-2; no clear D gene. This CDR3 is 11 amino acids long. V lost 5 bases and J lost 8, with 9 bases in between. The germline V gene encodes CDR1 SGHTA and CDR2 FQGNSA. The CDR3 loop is CASSQSRGYTF. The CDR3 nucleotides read TGTGCCAGCAGCCAATCGAGGGGCTACACCTTC.

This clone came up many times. The CDR3 sequence is CASSLDYSRGNTIYF. The DNA of the CDR3 is TGTGCCAGCAGCTTGGACTATTCCCGTGGAAACACCATATATTTT. The rearrangement uses TRBV5-4 and TRBJ1-3, with D unresolved. The ends were cut back, 0 bases at V and 3 bases at J, with 10 bases in the middle. The CDR3 has 15 residues. Germline lookup yields CDR1 SGHNT and CDR2 YYREEE (reference sequence).

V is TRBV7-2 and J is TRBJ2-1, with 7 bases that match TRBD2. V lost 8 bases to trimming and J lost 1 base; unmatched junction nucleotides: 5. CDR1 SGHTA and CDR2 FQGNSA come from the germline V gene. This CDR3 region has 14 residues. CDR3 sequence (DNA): TGTGCCAGCCGCATGGGGGGGTCCTACAATGAGCAGTTCTTC. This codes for CASRMGGSYNEQFF.

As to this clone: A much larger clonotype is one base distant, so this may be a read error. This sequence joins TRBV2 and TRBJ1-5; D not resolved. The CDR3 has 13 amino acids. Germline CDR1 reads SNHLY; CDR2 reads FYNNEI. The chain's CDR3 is CASSGVAGQPRHF. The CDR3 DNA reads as TGTGCCAGCAGTGGAGTGGCGGGTCAGCCCCGGCATTTT.

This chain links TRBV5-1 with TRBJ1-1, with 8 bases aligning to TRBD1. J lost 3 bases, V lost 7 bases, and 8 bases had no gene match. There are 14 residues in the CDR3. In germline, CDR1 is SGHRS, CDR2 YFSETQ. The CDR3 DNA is TGCGCCAGCGCCCCAGGGGGCCTGGACACTGAAGCTTTCTTT. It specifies CASAPGGLDTEAFF.

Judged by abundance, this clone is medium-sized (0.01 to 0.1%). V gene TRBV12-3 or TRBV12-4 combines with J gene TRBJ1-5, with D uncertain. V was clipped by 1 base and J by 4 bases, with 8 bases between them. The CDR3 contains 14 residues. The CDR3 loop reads CASSLGRHNQPQHF. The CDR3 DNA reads TGTGCCAGCAGTTTAGGCCGTCATAATCAGCCCCAGCATTTT.

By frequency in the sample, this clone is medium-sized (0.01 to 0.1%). In nucleotides, the CDR3 is TGCAGTGCCCAGTCAGGGGGCCTAGCGGGCTGGGGGGATACGCAGTATTTT. This codes for CSAQSGGLAGWGDTQYF. The chain uses TRBV20-1 and TRBJ2-3, with D perhaps matching TRBD1 or TRBD2 (8 bases each). The CDR3 has 17 amino acids. V was shortened by 6 bases and J by 6 bases, with 28 bases between the two germline ends. Germline CDR1 DFQATT, CDR2 SNEGSKA (reference sequence).

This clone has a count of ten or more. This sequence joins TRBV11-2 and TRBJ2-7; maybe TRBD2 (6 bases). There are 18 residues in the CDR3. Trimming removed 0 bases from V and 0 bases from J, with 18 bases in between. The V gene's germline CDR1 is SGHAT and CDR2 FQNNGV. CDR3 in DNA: TGTGCCAGCAGCTTAGAGTGGAGGCGGGGCCCTATCTCCTACGAGCAGTACTTC. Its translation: CASSLEWRRGPISYEQYF.

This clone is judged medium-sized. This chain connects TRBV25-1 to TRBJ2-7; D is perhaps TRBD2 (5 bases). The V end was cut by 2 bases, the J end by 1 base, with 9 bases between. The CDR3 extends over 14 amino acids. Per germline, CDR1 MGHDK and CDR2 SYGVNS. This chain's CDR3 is CASSESGSSYEQYF. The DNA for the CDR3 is TGTGCCAGCAGTGAAAGCGGTTCTTCCTACGAGCAGTACTTC.

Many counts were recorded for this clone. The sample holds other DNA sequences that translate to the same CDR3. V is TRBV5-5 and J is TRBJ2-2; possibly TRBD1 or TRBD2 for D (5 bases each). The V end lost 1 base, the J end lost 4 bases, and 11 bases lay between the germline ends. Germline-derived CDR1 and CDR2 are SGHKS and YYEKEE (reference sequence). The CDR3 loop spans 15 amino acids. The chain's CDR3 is CASSLRAGSTGELFF. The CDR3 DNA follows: TGTGCCAGCAGCTTGCGGGCAGGGAGCACCGGGGAGCTGTTTTTT.

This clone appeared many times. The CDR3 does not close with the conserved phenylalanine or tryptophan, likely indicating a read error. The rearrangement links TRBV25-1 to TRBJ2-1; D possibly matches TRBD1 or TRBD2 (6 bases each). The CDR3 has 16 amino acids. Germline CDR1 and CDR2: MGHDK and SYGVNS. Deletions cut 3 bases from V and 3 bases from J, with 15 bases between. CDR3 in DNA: TGTGCCAGCAGTGACTCATCGGGGGCGGACTACAATGAGCAGTTCCTC. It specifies CASSDSSGADYNEQFL.

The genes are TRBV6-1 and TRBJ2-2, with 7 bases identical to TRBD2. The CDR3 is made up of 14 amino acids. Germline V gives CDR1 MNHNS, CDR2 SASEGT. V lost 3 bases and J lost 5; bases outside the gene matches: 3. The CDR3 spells CASSDGLGTGELFF. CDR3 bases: TGTGCCAGCAGTGACGGACTAGGGACCGGGGAGCTGTTTTTT.

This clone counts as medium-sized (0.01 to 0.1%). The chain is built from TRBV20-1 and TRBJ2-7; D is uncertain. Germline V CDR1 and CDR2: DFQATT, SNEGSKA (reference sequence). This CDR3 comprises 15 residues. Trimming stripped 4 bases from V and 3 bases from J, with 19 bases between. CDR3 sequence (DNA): TGCAGTGCTATACCCAGGCTCACCATGTACTACGAGCAGTACTTC. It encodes CSAIPRLTMYYEQYF.

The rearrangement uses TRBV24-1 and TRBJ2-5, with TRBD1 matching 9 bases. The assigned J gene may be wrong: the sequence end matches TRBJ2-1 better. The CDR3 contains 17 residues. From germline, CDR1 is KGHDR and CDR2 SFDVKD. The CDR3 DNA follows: TGTGCCACCAGTGATGAGATACAGGGACAGGGCTTAGGTGAGCAGTTCTTC. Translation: CATSDEIQGQGLGEQFF.